This T cell receptor (beta chain) comes out of a study of glioma-infiltrating T cells. Notes on the study in general: Very few CDR3 sequences were shared between tissue and blood. Non-neoplastic patients had below-expected tissue-blood divergence, while all gliomas exceeded expectation.

This clonotype was picked up many times. The antigen remains unidentified. Amplification of TCR alpha and beta CDR3 regions from RNA used iRepertoire nested multiplex PCR. Tissue mRNA or PBMC total RNA, roughly 85-450 ng, went into one-step reverse transcription and amplification. TCRdb re-derived calls from the multiplex PCR reads in MiXCR, one entry per CDR3 protein. The sample contains about 22,000 distinct CDR3 sequences, 20% to 25% of which appear only once. This CDR3 spans 11 amino acids. Trimming cost V 2 bases and J 4 bases, with 2 bases left between them. Sequenced sample: glioma tissue, nonneoplastic brain tissue, or PBMCs (not recorded which). The V gene is TRBV12-3 or TRBV12-4, the J gene TRBJ1-2, with D unclear. The source is a human donor with low-grade glioma or glioblastoma, undergoing nonglioma brain surgery, or in good health (not recorded which). The CDR3 loop is CASSLRYGYTF. CDR3 sequence (DNA): TGTGCCAGCAGTTTACGCTATGGCTACACCTTC.